This is a list of T cell receptor beta chains from one sample in a study of post-analysis software for immune sequencing data. TCRdb re-called the PCR reads with MiXCR, one entry per CDR3 protein. The sample gives hundreds of thousands of distinct CDR3 sequences, approximately 46% of which show up once; 12% is in the top ten. Sequenced sample: blood. The receptors derive from a girl aged 5 to 17 with multiple sclerosis. Both conserved end residues are part of each CDR3. Each record gives: V gene, D gene, clone size, J gene, CDR3 DNA, CDR3 protein. The D gene is left open where the match is weak. Not all rows give a size; the values are once, few, many and, for expanded clones, a class.

V: TRBV21-1; D: .; size: .; J: TRBJ2-7; DNA: TGTGCCAGCAGCACGAACCGGGACTGTACCTCCTACGAGCAGTACTTC; CDR3: CASSTNRDCTSYEQYF
V: TRBV29-1; D: .; size: few; J: TRBJ1-2; DNA: TGCAGCGTTGAAGTCGGGGGCAGGTCCTATGGCTACACCTTC; CDR3: CSVEVGGRSYGYTF
V: TRBV7-9; D: .; size: few; J: TRBJ1-5; DNA: TGTGCCAGCAGCTATAGGCCCGACAGGAAGAATCAGCCCCAGCATTTT; CDR3: CASSYRPDRKNQPQHF
V: TRBV10-3; D: .; size: .; J: TRBJ1-4; DNA: TGTGCCACCAGTTGGGGCAGGGGAGGGGAAAAACTGTTTTTT; CDR3: CATSWGRGGEKLFF
V: TRBV7-2; D: .; size: .; J: TRBJ2-1; DNA: TGTGCCAGCAGCTTAAGGGACCGGGGGAATGGGCAGTTCTTC; CDR3: CASSLRDRGNGQFF
V: TRBV7-3; D: TRBD1; size: .; J: TRBJ1-2; DNA: TGTGCCAGCAGCCCGACGACAGGGGATGGCTACACCTTC; CDR3: CASSPTTGDGYTF
V: TRBV20-1; D: TRBD1; size: .; J: TRBJ1-1; DNA: TGCAGTGCCGAGAAGGGGGTGGGACAGGGTATTATGAACACTGAAGCTTTCTTT; CDR3: CSAEKGVGQGIMNTEAFF
V: TRBV4-1; D: .; size: .; J: TRBJ2-3; DNA: TGCGCCAGCAGCCAAGATGGGGCGGGATTCACAGATACGCAGTATTTT; CDR3: CASSQDGAGFTDTQYF
V: TRBV12-3/TRBV12-4; D: TRBD1; size: .; J: TRBJ2-3; DNA: TGTGCCAGCAGCCCCGACAGGGGGCAGTTAGATGCGCAGTATTTT; CDR3: CASSPDRGQLDAQYF
V: TRBV20-1; D: .; size: .; J: TRBJ2-3; DNA: TGCAGTGCTAGGCCGGAGGAAGGCACAGATACGCAGTATTTT; CDR3: CSARPEEGTDTQYF
V: TRBV27; D: TRBD2; size: few; J: TRBJ2-5; DNA: TGTGCCAGCAGGCCGGGGAGGGCAGTTATTGGGGAGACCCAGTACTTC; CDR3: CASRPGRAVIGETQYF
V: TRBV7-2; D: TRBD1; size: .; J: TRBJ1-2; DNA: TGTGCCAGCAGTTACGAACACAGGGGCTATGGCTACACCTTC; CDR3: CASSYEHRGYGYTF
V: TRBV20-1; D: .; size: .; J: TRBJ2-7; DNA: TGCAGTGCTAGAGATGTTGCGTATTTGGGCAGCTCCTACGAGCAGTACTTC; CDR3: CSARDVAYLGSSYEQYF
V: TRBV2; D: .; size: few; J: TRBJ2-7; DNA: TGTGCCAGCAGTGAAGACGTGGGTCCCCTCGAGCAGTACTTC; CDR3: CASSEDVGPLEQYF
V: TRBV3-1; D: TRBD2; size: few; J: TRBJ2-3; DNA: TGTGCCAGCAGCCAAGCGAGCAGCGGGAGACCCGCAGATACGCAGTATTTT; CDR3: CASSQASSGRPADTQYF
V: TRBV6-6; D: TRBD2; size: few; J: TRBJ2-1; DNA: TGTGCCAGCAGTTGGGCGGGAGGCAGCTCCTACAATGAGCAGTTCTTC; CDR3: CASSWAGGSSYNEQFF
V: TRBV5-1; D: .; size: .; J: TRBJ1-5; DNA: TGCGCCAGCAGCTTTGGGGGGCTCAATAGCAATCAGCCCCAGCATTTT; CDR3: CASSFGGLNSNQPQHF
V: TRBV7-2; D: .; size: .; J: TRBJ1-1; DNA: TGTGCCAGCAGCTTAGCGGGGGCCGCCGAAGCTTTCTTT; CDR3: CASSLAGAAEAFF
V: TRBV20-1; D: .; size: .; J: TRBJ2-1; DNA: TGCAGTGCAGAGTCTCCTAGAAAATACAATGAGCAGTTCTTC; CDR3: CSAESPRKYNEQFF
V: TRBV20-1; D: TRBD2; size: .; J: TRBJ2-1; DNA: TGCAGTGCTTCCGGGACTAGCTCCTACAATGAGCAGTTCTTC; CDR3: CSASGTSSYNEQFF
V: TRBV5-1; D: .; size: few; J: TRBJ2-1; DNA: TGCGCCAGCTACCCCGACAGGCCCTACAATGAGCAGTTCTTC; CDR3: CASYPDRPYNEQFF
V: TRBV5-1; D: .; size: .; J: TRBJ2-1; DNA: TGCGCCAGCAGCTTGGGTACCGACCACAATGAGCAGTTCTTC; CDR3: CASSLGTDHNEQFF
V: TRBV12-3/TRBV12-4; D: .; size: .; J: TRBJ2-3; DNA: TGTGCCAGCAGGTCAGGGTTAGATACGCAGTATTTT; CDR3: CASRSGLDTQYF
V: TRBV5-1; D: .; size: few; J: TRBJ2-3; DNA: TGCGCCAGCAGCTCGTCGGGCGAGACCACAGATACGCAGTATTTT; CDR3: CASSSSGETTDTQYF
V: TRBV10-3; D: .; size: .; J: TRBJ2-7; DNA: TGTGCCATCAGTGAGTCACGGGAATTCGAGCAGTACTTC; CDR3: CAISESREFEQYF
V: TRBV7-3; D: TRBD1; size: .; J: TRBJ2-5; DNA: TGTGCCAGCACTCTGACAGGGGGGGAAGAGACCCAGTACTTC; CDR3: CASTLTGGEETQYF
V: TRBV6-5; D: TRBD2; size: few; J: TRBJ2-1; DNA: TGTGCCAGCAGTTACTCTATAGCGGGAGGGTGGAAGCAGTTCTTC; CDR3: CASSYSIAGGWKQFF
V: TRBV20-1; D: TRBD2; size: few; J: TRBJ2-1; DNA: TGCAGTGCTGACCCCCCTAGCGGAGGCTCCTACAATGAGCAGTTCTTC; CDR3: CSADPPSGGSYNEQFF
V: TRBV18; D: .; size: once; J: TRBJ1-5; DNA: TGTGCCAGCTCTCTAACCGACAGGAGGTATAGCAATCAGCCCCAGCATTTT; CDR3: CASSLTDRRYSNQPQHF
V: TRBV5-1; D: TRBD2; size: .; J: TRBJ2-3; DNA: TGCGCCAGCAGCTTGAGGTTGGTCCAGGGACGGCGGGAGGGGTCAGATACGCAGTATTTT; CDR3: CASSLRLVQGRREGSDTQYF
V: TRBV20-1; D: .; size: many; J: TRBJ2-4; DNA: TGCAGTGCCCGACAGTTAGCCAAAAACATTCAGTACTTC; CDR3: CSARQLAKNIQYF
V: TRBV29-1; D: TRBD1; size: .; J: TRBJ2-7; DNA: TGCAGCGTTGAAGGGACAGGGTACGTCAACGAGCAGTACTTC; CDR3: CSVEGTGYVNEQYF
V: TRBV5-1; D: .; size: .; J: TRBJ2-7; DNA: TGCGCCAGCAGCCGGTTGGACTCCCACGAGCAGTACTTC; CDR3: CASSRLDSHEQYF
V: TRBV29-1; D: TRBD2; size: .; J: TRBJ2-3; DNA: TGCAGCGTTGAACCTAGCGGGAGAAGGGATACGCAGTATTTT; CDR3: CSVEPSGRRDTQYF
V: TRBV6-1; D: TRBD2; size: .; J: TRBJ2-2; DNA: TGTGCCAGCAGACCAACTAGCGGCCTAGGGGGCACCGGGGAGCTGTTTTTT; CDR3: CASRPTSGLGGTGELFF
V: TRBV11-2; D: .; size: .; J: TRBJ2-7; DNA: TGTGCCAGCAGCGACTCGGGGACCTACGAGCAGTACTTC; CDR3: CASSDSGTYEQYF
V: TRBV7-9; D: .; size: few; J: TRBJ2-5; DNA: TGTGCCAGCAGCTTAGCGCTTACGGAGACCCAGTACTTC; CDR3: CASSLALTETQYF
V: TRBV6-1; D: .; size: .; J: TRBJ2-3; DNA: TGTGCCAGCACTCGAGGGCTTTCAAGCCTAAGCACAGATACGCAGTATTTT; CDR3: CASTRGLSSLSTDTQYF
V: TRBV11-2; D: .; size: .; J: TRBJ1-4; DNA: TGTGCCAGCAGCTCGCTCGGTGCGAGAGGATTGGACGAAAAGCTGTTTTTT; CDR3: CASSSLGARGLDEKLFF